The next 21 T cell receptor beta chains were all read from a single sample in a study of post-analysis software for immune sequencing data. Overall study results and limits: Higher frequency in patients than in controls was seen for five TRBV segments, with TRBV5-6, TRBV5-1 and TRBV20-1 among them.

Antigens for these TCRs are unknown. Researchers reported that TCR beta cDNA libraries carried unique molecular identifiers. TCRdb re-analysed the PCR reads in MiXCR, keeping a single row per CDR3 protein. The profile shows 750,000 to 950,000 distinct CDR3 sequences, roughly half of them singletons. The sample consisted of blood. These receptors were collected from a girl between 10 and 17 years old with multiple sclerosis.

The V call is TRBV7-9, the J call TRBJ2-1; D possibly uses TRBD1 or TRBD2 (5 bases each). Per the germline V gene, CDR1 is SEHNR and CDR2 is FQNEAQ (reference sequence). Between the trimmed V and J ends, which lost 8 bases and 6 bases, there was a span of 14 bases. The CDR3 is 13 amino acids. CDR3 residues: CASSLGTLNEQFF. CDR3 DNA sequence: TGTGCCAGCTCCCTCGGGACCCTCAATGAGCAGTTCTTC. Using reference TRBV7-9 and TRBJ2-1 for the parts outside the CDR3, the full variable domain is DTGVSQNPRHKITKRGQNVTFRCDPISEHNRLYWYRQTLGQGPEFLTYFQNEAQLEKSRLLSDRFSAERPKGSFSTLEIQRTEQGDSAMYLCASSLGTLNEQFFGPGTRLTVL.

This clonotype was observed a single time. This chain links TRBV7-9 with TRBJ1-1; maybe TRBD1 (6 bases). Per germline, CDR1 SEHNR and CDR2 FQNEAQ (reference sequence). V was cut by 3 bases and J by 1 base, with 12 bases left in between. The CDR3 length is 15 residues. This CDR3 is CASSFDGTSNTEAFF. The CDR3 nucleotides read TGTGCCAGCAGCTTTGATGGGACATCGAACACTGAAGCTTTCTTT.

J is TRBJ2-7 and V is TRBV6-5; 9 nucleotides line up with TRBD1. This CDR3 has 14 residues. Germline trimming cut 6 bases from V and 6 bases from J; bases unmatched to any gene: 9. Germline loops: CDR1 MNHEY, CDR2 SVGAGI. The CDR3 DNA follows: TGTGCCAGCAGGCCAACAGGGGGCAAAGGCGAGCAGTACTTC. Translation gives CASRPTGGKGEQYF.

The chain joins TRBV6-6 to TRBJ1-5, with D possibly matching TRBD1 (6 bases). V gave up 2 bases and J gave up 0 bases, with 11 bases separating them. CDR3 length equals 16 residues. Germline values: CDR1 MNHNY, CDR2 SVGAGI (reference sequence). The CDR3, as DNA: TGTGCCAGCAGTTACGGCCCAGGGGATAGCAATCAGCCCCAGCATTTT. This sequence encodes CASSYGPGDSNQPQHF.

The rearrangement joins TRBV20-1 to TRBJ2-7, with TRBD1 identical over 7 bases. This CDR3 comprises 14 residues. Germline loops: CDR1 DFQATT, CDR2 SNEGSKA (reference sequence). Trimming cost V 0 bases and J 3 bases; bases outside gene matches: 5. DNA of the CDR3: TGCAGTGCTAGAGATCAGGCAGGGGGCTACGAGCAGTACTTC. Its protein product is CSARDQAGGYEQYF.

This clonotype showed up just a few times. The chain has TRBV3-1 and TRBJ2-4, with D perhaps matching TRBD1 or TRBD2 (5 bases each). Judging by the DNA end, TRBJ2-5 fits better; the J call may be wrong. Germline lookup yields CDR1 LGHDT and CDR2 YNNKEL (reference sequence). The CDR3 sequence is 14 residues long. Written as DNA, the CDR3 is TGTGCCAGCAGCCCGCCCGGGGCAGGGAAGACCCAGTACTTC. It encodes CASSPPGAGKTQYF.

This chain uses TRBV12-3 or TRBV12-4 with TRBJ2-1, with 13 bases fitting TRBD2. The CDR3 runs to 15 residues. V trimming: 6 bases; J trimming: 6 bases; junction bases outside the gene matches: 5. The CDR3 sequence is CASSIGLAGANEQFF. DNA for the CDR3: TGTGCCAGCAGCATAGGACTAGCGGGAGCCAATGAGCAGTTCTTC.

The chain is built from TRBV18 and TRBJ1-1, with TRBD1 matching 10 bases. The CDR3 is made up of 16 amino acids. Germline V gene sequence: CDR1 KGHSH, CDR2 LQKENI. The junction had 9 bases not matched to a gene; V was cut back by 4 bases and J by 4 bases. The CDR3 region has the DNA TGTGCCAGCTCACACAGCCGACAGGGGGCTGCCACTGAAGCTTTCTTT. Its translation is CASSHSRQGAATEAFF. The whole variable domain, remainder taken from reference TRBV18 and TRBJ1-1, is NAGVMQNPRHLVRRRGQEARLRCSPMKGHSHVYWYRQLPEEGLKFMVYLQKENIIDESGMPKERFSAEFPKEGPSILRIQQVVRGDSAAYFCASSHSRQGAATEAFFGQGTRLTVV.

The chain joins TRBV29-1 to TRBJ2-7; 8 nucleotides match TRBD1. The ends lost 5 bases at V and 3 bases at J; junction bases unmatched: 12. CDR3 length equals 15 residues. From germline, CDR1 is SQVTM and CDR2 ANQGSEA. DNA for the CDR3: TGCAGCGTTCTGAGTCAGGGGGCGCCTGGCTACGAGCAGTACTTC. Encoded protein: CSVLSQGAPGYEQYF.

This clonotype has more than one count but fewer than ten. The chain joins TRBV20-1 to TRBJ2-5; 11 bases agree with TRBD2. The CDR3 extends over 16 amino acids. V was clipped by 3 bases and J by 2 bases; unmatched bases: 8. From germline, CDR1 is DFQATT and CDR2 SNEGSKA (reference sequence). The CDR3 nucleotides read TGCAGTGCTAGTCCGCGGAGACTAGCGGGGCAAGAGACCCAGTACTTC. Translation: CSASPRRLAGQETQYF.

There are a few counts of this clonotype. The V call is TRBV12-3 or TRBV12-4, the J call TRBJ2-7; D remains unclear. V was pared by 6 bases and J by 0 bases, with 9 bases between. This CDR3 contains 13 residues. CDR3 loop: CASSPDISYEQYF. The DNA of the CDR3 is TGTGCCAGCAGCCCTGACATCTCCTACGAGCAGTACTTC.

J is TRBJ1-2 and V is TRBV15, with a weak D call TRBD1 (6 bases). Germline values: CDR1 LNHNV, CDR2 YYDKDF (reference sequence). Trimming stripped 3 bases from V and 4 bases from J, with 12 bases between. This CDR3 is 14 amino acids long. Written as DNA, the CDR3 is TGTGCCACCAGCAGGCTACAGGGAGGCTATGGCTACACCTTC. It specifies CATSRLQGGYGYTF. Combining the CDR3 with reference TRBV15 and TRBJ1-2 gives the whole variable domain DAMVIQNPRYQVTQFGKPVTLSCSQTLNHNVMYWYQQKSSQAPKLLFHYYDKDFNNEADTPDNFQSRRPNTSFCFLDIRSPGLGDTAMYLCATSRLQGGYGYTFGSGTRLTVV.

CDR3: CAISDSLNSSGRAFRYNEQFF. CDR3 DNA: TGTGCCATCAGTGACTCCCTCAATTCTAGCGGGAGGGCCTTCCGGTATAATGAGCAGTTCTTC. The chain employs TRBV10-3 and TRBJ2-1; TRBD2 matches at 12 bases. The CDR3 contains 21 residues. With 3 bases clipped from V and 7 bases from J, the junction kept 22 bases outside the gene matches. Germline CDR1 ENHRY, CDR2 SYGVKD.

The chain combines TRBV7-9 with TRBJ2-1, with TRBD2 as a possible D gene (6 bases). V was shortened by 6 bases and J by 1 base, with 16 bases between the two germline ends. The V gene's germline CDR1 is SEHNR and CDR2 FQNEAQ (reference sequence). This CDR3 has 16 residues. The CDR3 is CASRQGAGSSYNEQFF. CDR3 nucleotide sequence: TGTGCCAGCAGACAAGGCGCGGGATCTTCCTACAATGAGCAGTTCTTC.

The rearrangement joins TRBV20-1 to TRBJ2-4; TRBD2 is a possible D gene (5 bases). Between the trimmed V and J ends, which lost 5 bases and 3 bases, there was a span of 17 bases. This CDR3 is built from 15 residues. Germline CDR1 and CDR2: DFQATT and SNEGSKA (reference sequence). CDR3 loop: CSAGRAAVIKNIQYF. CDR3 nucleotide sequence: TGCAGTGCTGGGAGAGCAGCGGTAATCAAAAACATTCAGTACTTC.

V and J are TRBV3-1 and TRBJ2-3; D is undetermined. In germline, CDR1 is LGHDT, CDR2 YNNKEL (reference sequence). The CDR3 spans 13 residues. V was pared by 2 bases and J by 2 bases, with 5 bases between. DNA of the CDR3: TGTGCCAGCAGCCAAACCCACACAGATACGCAGTATTTT. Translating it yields CASSQTHTDTQYF.

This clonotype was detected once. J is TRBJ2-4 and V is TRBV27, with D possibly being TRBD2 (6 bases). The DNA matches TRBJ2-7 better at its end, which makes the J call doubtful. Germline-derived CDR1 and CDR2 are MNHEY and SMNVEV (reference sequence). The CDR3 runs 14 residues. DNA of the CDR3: TGTGCCAGCAGGCTACCGGGGGTGTCCTACGAGCAGTACTTC. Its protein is CASRLPGVSYEQYF.

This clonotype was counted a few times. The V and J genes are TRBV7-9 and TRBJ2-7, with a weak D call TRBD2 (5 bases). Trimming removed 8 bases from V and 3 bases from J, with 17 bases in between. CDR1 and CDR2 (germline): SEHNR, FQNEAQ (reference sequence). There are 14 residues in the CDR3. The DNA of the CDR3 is TGTGCCAGCTCCCGGGGTCTCTCAGGCTACGAGCAGTACTTC. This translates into CASSRGLSGYEQYF.

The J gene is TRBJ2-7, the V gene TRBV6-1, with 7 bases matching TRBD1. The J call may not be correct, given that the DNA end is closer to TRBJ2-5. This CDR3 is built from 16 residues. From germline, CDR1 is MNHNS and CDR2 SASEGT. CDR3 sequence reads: CASSDHGRGRGETQYF. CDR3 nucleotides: TGTGCCAGCAGTGACCACGGCAGGGGCAGGGGGGAGACCCAGTACTTC.

The CDR3 here is CASSYGGLSTEAFF. The CDR3 DNA follows: TGCGCCAGCAGCTACGGGGGCTTATCTACTGAAGCTTTCTTT. The chain is built from TRBV5-1 and TRBJ1-1, with a weak D call TRBD1 (6 bases). Germline CDR1 and CDR2: SGHRS and YFSETQ. V lost 3 bases and J 5 bases, leaving 14 bases between the germline ends. The CDR3 is 14 amino acids.

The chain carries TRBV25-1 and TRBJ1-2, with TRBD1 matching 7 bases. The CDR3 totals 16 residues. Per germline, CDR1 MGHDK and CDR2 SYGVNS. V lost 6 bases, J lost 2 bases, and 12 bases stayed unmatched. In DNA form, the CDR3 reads TGTGCCAGCAGCGAGCCCCCCGGGACAGTGAACTATGGCTACACCTTC. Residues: CASSEPPGTVNYGYTF.